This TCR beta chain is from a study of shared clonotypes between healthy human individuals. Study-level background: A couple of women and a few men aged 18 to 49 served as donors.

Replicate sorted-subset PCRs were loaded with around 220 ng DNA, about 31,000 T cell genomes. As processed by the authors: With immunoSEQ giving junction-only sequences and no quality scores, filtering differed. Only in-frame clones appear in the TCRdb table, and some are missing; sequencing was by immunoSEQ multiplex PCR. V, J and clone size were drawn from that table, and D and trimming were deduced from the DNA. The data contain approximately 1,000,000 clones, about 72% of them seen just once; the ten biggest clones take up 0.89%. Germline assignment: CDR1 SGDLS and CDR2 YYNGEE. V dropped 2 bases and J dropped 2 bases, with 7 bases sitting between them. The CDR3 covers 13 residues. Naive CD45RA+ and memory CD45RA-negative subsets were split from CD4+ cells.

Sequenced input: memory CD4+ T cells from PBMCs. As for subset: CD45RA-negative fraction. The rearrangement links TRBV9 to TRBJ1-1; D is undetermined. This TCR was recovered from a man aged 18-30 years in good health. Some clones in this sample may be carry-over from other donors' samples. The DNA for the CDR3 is TGTGCCAGCAGCGTCCGGGGTAACACTGAAGCTTTCTTT. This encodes CASSVRGNTEAFF.